The sequence of this T cell receptor beta chain was determined in a study of cytomegalovirus exposure and HLA in healthy donors. The PCR used 60 Vbeta and 13 Jbeta primers. Produced via immunoSEQ multiplex PCR; TCRdb's table is partial and in-frame only. The data hold 77,000 or so clones, with around 75% observed a single time. CDR1 SGHNT and CDR2 YYREEE come from the germline V gene (reference sequence). CDR3 length: 15 residues. J gave up 3 bases and V 4 bases, and 6 bases lay outside the gene matches. This clone was picked up one time. The rearrangement joins TRBV5-4 to TRBJ2-7, with 11 bases identical to TRBD1. This clonotype was sampled from a woman in her thirties or forties in good health and CMV-seronegative. Sequenced input: PBMCs. The DNA for the CDR3 is TGTGCCAGCAGCCCCCAGGACAGGGGGCACTACGAGCAGTACTTC. Protein sequence: CASSPQDRGHYEQYF.